This TCR beta chain was profiled in a study of blood T cell repertoires in COVID-19. Study details: The United States, Italy and Spain were the sources of the acute and convalescent COVID-19 samples.

Individuals aged about 18 to 100 years were recruited from roughly 22 US areas. Donors were grouped by their self-reported clinical history. Before they entered the study, exposed participants had met a COVID-19 case within 2 weeks. The J segment lost 7 bases and the V segment lost 7 bases, leaving 8 bases of the junction unmatched. This CDR3 spans 13 amino acids. Germline CDR1 reads SQVTM; CDR2 reads ANQGSEA. The table came from immunoSEQ multiplex PCR; TCRdb's copy has only in-frame clones and leaves some out. In the table there are 400,000 to 500,000 clones, about 88% of which are singletons. The sequencing input was PBMCs or T cells enriched from blood (not recorded which). This chain links TRBV29-1 with TRBJ2-1, with TRBD1 identical over 9 bases. This sequence was found in a woman aged 18-35 years who had been exposed to COVID-19. The DNA for the CDR3 is TGCAGCGCCTCGGGGACAGGGTTAAATGAGCAGTTCTTC. This gives the protein CSASGTGLNEQFF.